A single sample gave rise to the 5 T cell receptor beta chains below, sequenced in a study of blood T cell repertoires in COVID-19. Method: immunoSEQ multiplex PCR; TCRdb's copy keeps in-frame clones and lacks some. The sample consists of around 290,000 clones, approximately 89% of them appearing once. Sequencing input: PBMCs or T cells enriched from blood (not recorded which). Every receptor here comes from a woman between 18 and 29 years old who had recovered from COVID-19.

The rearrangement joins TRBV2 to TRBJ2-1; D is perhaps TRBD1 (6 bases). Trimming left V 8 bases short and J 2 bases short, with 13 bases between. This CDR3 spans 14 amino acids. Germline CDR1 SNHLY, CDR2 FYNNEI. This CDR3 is CASLEAGAYNEQFF. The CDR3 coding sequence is TGTGCCAGCCTCGAGGCAGGGGCCTACAATGAGCAGTTCTTC.

In nucleotides, the CDR3 is TGTGCCAGCAGCGACAGGACAAATCAGCCCCAGCATTTT. Its protein product is CASSDRTNQPQHF. The chain couples TRBV9 to TRBJ1-5; a weak D match, TRBD1 (5 bases). V was shortened by 3 bases and J by 4 bases, with 8 bases between the two germline ends. The length of the CDR3 is 13 residues. CDR1 and CDR2 from the germline V gene are SGDLS and YYNGEE.

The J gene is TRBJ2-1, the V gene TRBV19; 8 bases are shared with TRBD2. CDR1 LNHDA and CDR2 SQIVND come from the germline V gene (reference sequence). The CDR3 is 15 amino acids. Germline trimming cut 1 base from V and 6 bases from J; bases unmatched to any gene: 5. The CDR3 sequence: CASSIVSGSSNEQFF. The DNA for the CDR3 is TGTGCCAGTAGTATAGTCAGCGGGAGCAGCAATGAGCAGTTCTTC.

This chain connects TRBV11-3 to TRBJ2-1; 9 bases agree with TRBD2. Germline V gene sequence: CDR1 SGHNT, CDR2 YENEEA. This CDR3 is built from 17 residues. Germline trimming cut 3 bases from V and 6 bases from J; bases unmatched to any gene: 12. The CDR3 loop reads CASSLGQGLALTNEQFF. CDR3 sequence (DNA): TGTGCCAGCAGCTTGGGCCAGGGACTAGCCCTTACCAATGAGCAGTTCTTC.

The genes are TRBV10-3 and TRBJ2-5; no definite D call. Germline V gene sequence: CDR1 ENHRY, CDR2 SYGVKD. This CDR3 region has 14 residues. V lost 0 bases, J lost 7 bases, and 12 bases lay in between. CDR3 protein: CAISESETWVTQYF. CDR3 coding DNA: TGTGCCATCAGTGAGTCAGAGACTTGGGTGACCCAGTACTTC.